The 25 T cell receptor beta chains in this list originate from one sample, sequenced in a study of T cell responses to AZD1222 COVID-19 vaccine. Profiled with immunoSEQ multiplex PCR; TCRdb holds only in-frame clones, not every one. This sample has 150,000 or so clones; approximately 91% occur once, and the top ten carry 1.9%. This specimen consisted of peripheral blood, obtained on day 0 of AZD1222 vaccination. The origin of the receptors is an adult in good health.

This clone was seen just once. The chain couples TRBV5-8 to TRBJ1-1; maybe TRBD1 (6 bases). The CDR3 length is 16 residues. The germline V gene has CDR1 SGHTS and CDR2 YDEGEE. Trimming took off 3 bases at V and 0 bases at J, with 15 bases between the two ends. The chain's CDR3 is CASSSGQLSMNTEAFF. CDR3 DNA: TGTGCCAGCAGCTCTGGACAGCTTTCTATGAACACTGAAGCTTTCTTT.

V is TRBV6-4 and J is TRBJ1-1; D call uncertain. The CDR3 runs 13 residues. Germline V CDR1 and CDR2: MRHNA, SNTAGT. With 2 bases removed from V and 1 base from J, the gap between germline ends came to 5 bases. The CDR3 here is CASSDGRNTEAFF. CDR3 in DNA: TGTGCCAGCAGTGACGGTCGGAACACTGAAGCTTTCTTT.

The rearrangement links TRBV9 to TRBJ1-4; possible D gene TRBD1, 6 bases. The germline V and J ends were trimmed by 2 bases and 7 bases, with 24 bases remaining between them. This CDR3 contains 18 residues. Per germline, CDR1 SGDLS and CDR2 YYNGEE. For the CDR3, the DNA is TGTGCCAGCAGCGTTAACCCGAATATCAGGGTAGGGGGTGAAAAACTGTTTTTT. It specifies CASSVNPNIRVGGEKLFF. Variable domain in full (rest from reference TRBV9 and TRBJ1-4): DSGVTQTPKHLITATGQRVTLRCSPRSGDLSVYWYQQSLDQGLQFLIQYYNGEERAKGNILERFSAQQFPDLHSELNLSSLELGDSALYFCASSVNPNIRVGGEKLFFGSGTQLSVL.

The chain has TRBV2 and TRBJ1-6; D possibly corresponds to TRBD1 (6 bases). This CDR3 region has 15 residues. The ends were cut back, 2 bases at V and 10 bases at J, with 15 bases in the middle. CDR1 is SNHLY and CDR2 is FYNNEI in the germline V gene. CDR3 region: CASSEPDRSSSPLHF. DNA for the CDR3: TGTGCCAGCAGTGAACCCGACAGGTCAAGCTCACCCCTCCACTTT.

J is TRBJ1-1 and V is TRBV10-1; 7 bases align to TRBD1. After removal of 3 bases from V and 10 bases from J, the junction contained 8 bases not matched to a gene. CDR3 length: 13 residues. Germline lookup yields CDR1 WNHNN and CDR2 SYGVQD (reference sequence). The CDR3 region is CASSDPGQRGAFF. The DNA for the CDR3 is TGCGCCAGCAGTGACCCGGGACAGAGGGGAGCTTTCTTT.

The V gene is TRBV6-6, the J gene TRBJ1-6, with 11 bases aligning to TRBD1. The CDR3 loop spans 17 amino acids. With V trimmed by 8 bases and J by 4 bases, 10 bases remained unmatched. The germline V gene has CDR1 MNHNY and CDR2 SVGAGI (reference sequence). CDR3 sequence: CASRRSGTGGYNSPLHF. Here the CDR3 DNA reads TGTGCCAGCCGTCGTTCCGGGACAGGGGGTTATAATTCACCCCTCCACTTT.

The CDR3 protein is CASSPGLLFTDTQYF. CDR3 DNA sequence: TGTGCCAGCAGCCCTGGACTACTTTTCACAGATACGCAGTATTTT. This chain uses TRBV7-8 with TRBJ2-3; tentatively, D is TRBD2 (6 bases). The V end was cut by 5 bases, the J end by 2 bases, with 14 bases between. The germline CDR1 and CDR2 sequences are SGHVS and FQNEAQ. The CDR3 consists of 15 residues.

The rearrangement joins TRBV7-9 to TRBJ2-5, with TRBD1 identical over 9 bases. The germline V gene has CDR1 SEHNR and CDR2 FQNEAQ (reference sequence). V trimming: 4 bases; J trimming: 4 bases; junction bases outside the gene matches: 7. CDR3 length: 15 amino acids. The CDR3 DNA sequence: TGTGCCAGCAGCTCCACAGGGGGCGTGGGAGAGACCCAGTACTTC. The encoded protein is CASSSTGGVGETQYF.

This chain connects TRBV6-5 to TRBJ1-3, with D possibly being TRBD1 (5 bases). Trimming removed 6 bases from V and 1 base from J, with 7 bases in between. CDR1 and CDR2 from the germline V gene are MNHEY and SVGAGI. There are 13 residues in the CDR3. The CDR3 loop is CASRQVSGNTIYF. CDR3 sequence (DNA): TGTGCCAGCAGACAGGTGTCTGGAAACACCATATATTTT.

This sequence joins TRBV18 and TRBJ1-1; tentative D call: TRBD1 (6 bases). The CDR3 covers 16 residues. V lost 0 bases to trimming and J lost 3 bases, with 14 bases between them. Germline loops: CDR1 KGHSH, CDR2 LQKENI. The CDR3 region is CASSPPRGGQDTEAFF. The CDR3 DNA is TGTGCCAGCTCACCACCGCGTGGGGGGCAGGACACTGAAGCTTTCTTT.

This rearrangement joins TRBV12-3 or TRBV12-4 to TRBJ1-2; D not certain. The CDR3 spans 13 residues. Trimming shortened V by 3 bases and J by 0 bases, and 5 bases separated the two germline ends. The DNA of the CDR3 is TGTGCCAGCAGTTTTAAGCCTAACTATGGCTACACCTTC. Protein product: CASSFKPNYGYTF.

J is TRBJ2-7 and V is TRBV5-3, with 8 bases matching TRBD1. TRBV5-3 is identified as an open reading frame with a role that is uncertain. This CDR3 is built from 14 residues. The trim removed 2 bases at V and 6 bases at J, leaving 7 bases unmatched. As DNA, the CDR3 is TGTGCCAGAAGCTTAGGCCAGGGGGCGATCGAGCAGTACTTC. Its protein is CARSLGQGAIEQYF.

The gene calls are TRBV6-1 and TRBJ1-2; D gene uncertain. V lost 2 bases to trimming and J lost 4 bases, with 17 bases between them. Germline V CDR1 and CDR2: MNHNS, SASEGT. The CDR3 spans 16 residues. The DNA for the CDR3 is TGTGCCAGCAGTGAACTCCAAGGTGTCTGGGGCTATGGCTACACCTTC. Protein: CASSELQGVWGYGYTF.

This rearrangement joins TRBV20-1 to TRBJ1-1; D gene ambiguous. V was clipped by 4 bases and J by 7 bases, with 10 bases between them. CDR3 size: 11 residues. Germline-derived CDR1 and CDR2 are DFQATT and SNEGSKA (reference sequence). CDR3 in DNA: TGCAGTGCTAACCGGCCGGGTGAAGCTTTCTTT. It is translated as CSANRPGEAFF.

This clone was recorded only once. The chain uses TRBV5-4 and TRBJ1-2, with D uncertain. CDR1 SGHNT and CDR2 YYREEE come from the germline V gene (reference sequence). The CDR3 runs 12 residues. The V end lost 4 bases, the J end lost 7 bases, and 11 bases lay between the germline ends. The CDR3 DNA reads TGTGCCAGCAGCCGGCTGATGTTTGGCTACACCTTC. It codes for CASSRLMFGYTF.

The sample holds one count of this clone. The rearrangement joins TRBV29-1 to TRBJ2-7, with 11 bases fitting TRBD2. After removal of 2 bases from V and 2 bases from J, the junction contained 8 bases not matched to a gene. The CDR3 has 16 amino acids. The germline gives CDR1 SQVTM, CDR2 ANQGSEA. CDR3 DNA sequence: TGCAGCGTTGAAACGGCCCTAGCGGGGGGCGCCTACGAGCAGTACTTC. Translation: CSVETALAGGAYEQYF.

This chain links TRBV5-6 with TRBJ1-1; D is uncertain. This CDR3 has 12 amino acids. Germline V gene lookup returns CDR1 SGHDT and CDR2 YYEEEE. Trimming took off 1 base at V and 8 bases at J, with 9 bases between the two ends. CDR3 in DNA: TGTGCCAGCAGCTTGTTAGGCGGGGAAGCTTTCTTT. It codes for CASSLLGGEAFF. Supplemented by reference TRBV5-6 and TRBJ1-1, the full variable domain reads DAGVTQSPTHLIKTRGQQVTLRCSPKSGHDTVSWYQQALGQGPQFIFQYYEEEERQRGNFPDRFSGHQFPNYSSELNVNALLLGDSALYLCASSLLGGEAFFGQGTRLTVV.

The chain couples TRBV19 to TRBJ1-1, with D perhaps TRBD1 (5 bases). Trimming pared 3 bases from V and 3 bases from J, leaving 20 bases between. This CDR3 spans 17 amino acids. CDR1 LNHDA and CDR2 SQIVND come from the germline V gene (reference sequence). CDR3 loop: CASSMSRERGWDTEAFF. DNA for the CDR3: TGTGCCAGTAGTATGAGCAGGGAGCGCGGGTGGGACACTGAAGCTTTCTTT. Full variable domain (rest looked up from reference TRBV19 and TRBJ1-1): DGGITQSPKYLFRKEGQNVTLSCEQNLNHDAMYWYRQDPGQGLRLIYYSQIVNDFQKGDIAEGYSVSREKKESFPLTVTSAQKNPTAFYLCASSMSRERGWDTEAFFGQGTRLTVV.

V and J are TRBV21-1 and TRBJ2-5; TRBD2 was called by the table and not checked on the DNA. TRBV21-1 is a documented pseudogene. This CDR3 is 13 amino acids long. In DNA, the CDR3 is TGTGCCAGCAGCAAATCCCTCCGGGAGACCCAGTACTTC. Amino acid sequence: CASSKSLRETQYF.

The chain is built from TRBV5-1 and TRBJ1-2, with D tentatively TRBD1 (6 bases). Trimming took off 6 bases at V and 6 bases at J, with 21 bases between the two ends. Germline loops: CDR1 SGHRS, CDR2 YFSETQ. The CDR3 loop spans 15 amino acids. The CDR3 spells CASTTNTNRDHGYTF. CDR3 coding DNA: TGCGCCAGCACCACGAATACTAACAGGGACCATGGCTACACCTTC.

J is TRBJ2-1 and V is TRBV4-3, with D possibly TRBD2 on 5 matching bases. Trimming removed 0 bases from V and 8 bases from J, with 14 bases in between. The CDR3 spans 15 residues. Germline V gene sequence: CDR1 LGHNA, CDR2 YSLEER. CDR3 sequence reads: CASSQDFASSDEQFF. For the CDR3, the DNA is TGCGCCAGCAGCCAAGACTTCGCTAGCAGCGATGAGCAGTTCTTC.

The J gene is TRBJ2-7, the V gene TRBV6-2 or TRBV6-3; possibly TRBD2 for D (6 bases). Germline V gene data show CDR1 as MNHEY and CDR2 as SVGEGT. This CDR3 has 15 residues. Trimming pared 0 bases from V and 4 bases from J, leaving 13 bases between. CDR3 amino acids: CASSYSLAGPYEQYF. In nucleotides, the CDR3 is TGTGCCAGCAGTTACTCTCTTGCGGGACCGTACGAGCAGTACTTC.

CDR3 in DNA: TGTGCCATCAACCCGGGACAGGGGGACGAGCAGTACTTC. Protein sequence: CAINPGQGDEQYF. This chain connects TRBV10-3 to TRBJ2-7; 11 positions agree with TRBD1. With 7 bases clipped from V and 5 bases from J, the junction kept 4 bases outside the gene matches. The CDR3 extends over 13 amino acids. Germline loops: CDR1 ENHRY, CDR2 SYGVKD.

This chain links TRBV7-2 with TRBJ1-6; 7 nucleotides line up with TRBD1. After removal of 1 base from V and 9 bases from J, the junction contained 6 bases not matched to a gene. The CDR3 runs 15 residues. Germline-derived CDR1 and CDR2 are SGHTA and FQGNSA. Here the CDR3 DNA reads TGTGCCAGCAGCTTAGATGGGACAGTCATTTCACCCCTCCACTTT. It yields the protein CASSLDGTVISPLHF.

This clone was observed once. The chain uses TRBV10-2 and TRBJ2-7; 8 bases line up with TRBD1. There are 13 residues in the CDR3. Germline V gives CDR1 WSHSY, CDR2 SAAADI. V was pared by 6 bases and J by 4 bases, with 5 bases of the junction left unmatched. CDR3 nucleotide sequence: TGCGCCAGCAGACAGGGGGTTACTTACGAGCAGTACTTC. Protein product: CASRQGVTYEQYF.